This section outlines one T cell receptor beta chain sequence together with its context. This record belongs to a study of shared T cell receptors in the human thymus. Sequencing was performed with immunoSEQ multiplex PCR; in TCRdb, only in-frame clones are kept and a portion is missing. Among 540,000 or so clones, approximately 80% were seen once, and the ten largest hold more than 0.01%. Trimming at V came to 2 bases and at J to 2 bases, leaving 2 bases not matched to a gene. This CDR3 region has 17 residues. The germline CDR1 and CDR2 sequences are LGHNA and YNFKEQ. The sample was also reused in another study, on human thymus T cells. As that report states: Resected material from corrective heart surgery provided the thymus tissue analysed. Related research reported highly overlapping thymic repertoires among unrelated individuals.

Sequenced material: thymocytes. The rearrangement links TRBV4-2 to TRBJ2-1; 14 nucleotides line up with TRBD2. This TCR was sampled from a boy in the first two years of life with a congenital heart defect. CDR3 protein: CASSQTGLAGAYNEQFF. Here the CDR3 DNA reads TGTGCCAGCAGCCAAACGGGACTAGCGGGAGCCTACAATGAGCAGTTCTTC.